These 6 T cell receptor beta chains originate from one sample sequenced in a study of blood T cell repertoires in COVID-19. The method was immunoSEQ multiplex PCR; TCRdb's version includes in-frame clones alone and lacks a portion of them. This sample yields around 140,000 clones, of which 86% are seen a single time; roughly 8% belongs to the top ten. The specimen was peripheral blood. These receptors were taken from a woman aged 55-75 years with acute or convalescent COVID-19.

The chain is built from TRBV5-1 and TRBJ2-5, with 9 bases lining up with TRBD2. From germline, CDR1 is SGHRS and CDR2 YFSETQ. The CDR3 totals 16 residues. V lost 0 bases and J lost 2; bases outside the gene matches: 5. The CDR3 loop is CASSLGGGATQETQYF. As DNA, the CDR3 is TGCGCCAGCAGCTTGGGCGGGGGGGCTACTCAAGAGACCCAGTACTTC.

The chain employs TRBV5-8 and TRBJ2-1; 10 positions agree with TRBD2. The germline CDR1 and CDR2 sequences are SGHTS and YDEGEE. The CDR3 has 16 residues. V shed 4 bases and J 8 bases; nucleotides not matched to a gene: 12. DNA of the CDR3: TGTGCCAGCAGCCCCACGATGCTCCTAGCGGGGGATGAGCAGTTCTTC. This gives the protein CASSPTMLLAGDEQFF.

The CDR3 DNA reads TGCGCCAGCAGCTTGGAGCAAGGGGCACGGGGCTACACCTTC. It specifies CASSLEQGARGYTF. The rearrangement uses TRBV5-1 and TRBJ1-2, with D perhaps TRBD1 (5 bases). CDR1 and CDR2 from the germline V gene are SGHRS and YFSETQ. This CDR3 is 14 amino acids long. V gave up 0 bases and J gave up 8 bases, with 14 bases separating them.

This clone was counted a single time. The chain recombines TRBV16 with TRBJ2-7; TRBD1 aligns across 10 bases. This CDR3 is 13 amino acids long. Germline CDR1 reads KGHSY; CDR2 reads FQNENV. V trimming: 1 base; J trimming: 7 bases; junction bases outside the gene matches: 1. The CDR3, as DNA: TGTGCCAGCAGCCAATTGGACAGGGGGGAGCAGTACTTC. Amino acid sequence: CASSQLDRGEQYF.

This clone was recorded once. DNA of the CDR3: TGTGCCTGCCGAGGACAGGGTTCCTACAATGAGCAGTTCTTC. Protein product: CACRGQGSYNEQFF. V is TRBV19 and J is TRBJ2-1; 8 nucleotides align to TRBD1. Per germline, CDR1 LNHDA and CDR2 SQIVND (reference sequence). CDR3 length: 14 amino acids. Unmatched junction bases numbered 7, after V lost 11 bases and J lost 1 base.

This clone has a single count. The chain has TRBV28 and TRBJ1-2; 10 nucleotides agree with TRBD1. CDR1 and CDR2 from the germline V gene are MDHEN and SYDVKM. After removal of 3 bases from V and 0 bases from J, the junction contained 10 bases not matched to a gene. CDR3 length: 18 amino acids. CDR3 nucleotides: TGTGCCAGCAGTTTCCCTCCGGGACAGGGGTCGGCTAACTATGGCTACACCTTC. Its translation: CASSFPPGQGSANYGYTF.